These 5 T cell receptor beta chains originate from one sample sequenced in a study of T cells in Graves' hyperthyroidism and ophthalmopathy. RNA transcripts served as the template for amplifying TCR beta CDR3 regions. A set of HTBI primers served as the primers for a first-round RT-PCR of the TCR CDR3. TCRdb used MiXCR to reprocess the multiplex PCR reads, holding one entry per CDR3 protein. The sample carries 350,000 to 450,000 distinct CDR3 sequences, over 11% recorded once. The sample was blood. The receptor source for this set is a woman aged 60-75 years with Graves' hyperthyroidism.

The V and J genes are TRBV27 and TRBJ2-1; the match to TRBD2 covers 9 bases. The CDR3 runs to 15 residues. V lost 3 bases, J lost 7 bases, and 7 bases stayed unmatched. Germline V gives CDR1 MNHEY, CDR2 SMNVEV (reference sequence). The CDR3 sequence is CASSFPREGKNEQFF. The DNA for the CDR3 is TGTGCCAGCAGTTTTCCGCGGGAGGGAAAGAATGAGCAGTTCTTC.

This clonotype has ten or more counts. The rearrangement uses TRBV28 and TRBJ2-7, with 8 bases fitting TRBD2. CDR3 length: 16 residues. The V segment lost 6 bases and the J segment 6 bases; nucleotides outside the gene matches: 16. The germline gives CDR1 MDHEN, CDR2 SYDVKM. The CDR3 loop reads CASSPPLPSGQSEQYF. CDR3 nucleotides: TGTGCCAGCAGCCCCCCCCTTCCTAGCGGGCAAAGCGAGCAGTACTTC.

This clonotype was seen ten or more times. The chain has TRBV6-1 and TRBJ2-7; 9 bases are a match to TRBD1. The V gene end was trimmed by 6 bases and the J gene end by 7 bases; junction bases not matched to a gene: 7. The CDR3 runs to 13 residues. Germline-derived CDR1 and CDR2 are MNHNS and SASEGT. The CDR3 sequence: CASRDDRGWEQYF. The CDR3 DNA reads TGTGCCAGCAGGGATGACAGGGGGTGGGAGCAGTACTTC.

This clonotype was found a few times. The chain combines TRBV19 with TRBJ2-3, with 14 bases identical to TRBD2. This CDR3 has 16 amino acids. From germline, CDR1 is LNHDA and CDR2 SQIVND (reference sequence). With V trimmed by 8 bases and J by 4 bases, 8 bases remained unmatched. The DNA of the CDR3 is TGTGCCAGTTGGTCTGGACTAGCGGGAGGTGCAGATACGCAGTATTTT. Encoded protein: CASWSGLAGGADTQYF.

This clonotype occurred a few times. The chain joins TRBV6-1 to TRBJ2-7, with D perhaps assigned TRBD1 or TRBD2 (5 bases each). CDR3 length: 15 amino acids. CDR1 is MNHNS and CDR2 is SASEGT in the germline V gene. Deletions cut 5 bases from V and 0 bases from J, with 14 bases between. In nucleotides, the CDR3 is TGTGCCAGCAGTCCCGAGGGGCGGTACTCCTACGAGCAGTACTTC. Its protein product is CASSPEGRYSYEQYF.